This TCR beta chain was sequenced for a study of blood T cell repertoires in COVID-19. Measured with immunoSEQ multiplex PCR; TCRdb has only the in-frame clones, and not every one. The sample consists of roughly 300,000 clones, about 90% of them appearing once. Germline loops: CDR1 SGHVS, CDR2 FQNEAQ. V shed 5 bases and J 5 bases; nucleotides not matched to a gene: 4. The CDR3 loop spans 14 amino acids. The clonotype comes from a woman in her twenties or thirties with COVID-19, enrolled during active disease. The sample taken for sequencing was peripheral blood. The chain couples TRBV7-8 to TRBJ1-5; 9 bases match TRBD1. The CDR3 DNA sequence: TGTGCCAGCAGCCTACAGGGGGCCTATCAGCCCCAGCATTTT. Its translation is CASSLQGAYQPQHF.